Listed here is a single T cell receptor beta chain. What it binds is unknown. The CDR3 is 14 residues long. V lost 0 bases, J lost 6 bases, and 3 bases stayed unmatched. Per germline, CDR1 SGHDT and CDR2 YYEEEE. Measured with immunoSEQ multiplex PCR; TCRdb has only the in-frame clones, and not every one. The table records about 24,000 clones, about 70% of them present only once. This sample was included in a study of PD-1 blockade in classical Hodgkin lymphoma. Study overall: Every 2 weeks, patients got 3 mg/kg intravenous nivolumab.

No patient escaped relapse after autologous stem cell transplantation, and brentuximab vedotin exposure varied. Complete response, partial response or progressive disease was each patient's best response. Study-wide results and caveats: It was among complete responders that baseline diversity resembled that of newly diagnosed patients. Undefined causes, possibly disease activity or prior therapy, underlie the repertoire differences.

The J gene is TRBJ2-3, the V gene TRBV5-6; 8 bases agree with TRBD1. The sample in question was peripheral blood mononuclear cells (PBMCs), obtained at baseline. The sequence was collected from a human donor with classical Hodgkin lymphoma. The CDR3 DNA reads TGTGCCAGCAGCTTGGGGACAGGGAGGGATACGCAGTATTTT. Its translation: CASSLGTGRDTQYF.